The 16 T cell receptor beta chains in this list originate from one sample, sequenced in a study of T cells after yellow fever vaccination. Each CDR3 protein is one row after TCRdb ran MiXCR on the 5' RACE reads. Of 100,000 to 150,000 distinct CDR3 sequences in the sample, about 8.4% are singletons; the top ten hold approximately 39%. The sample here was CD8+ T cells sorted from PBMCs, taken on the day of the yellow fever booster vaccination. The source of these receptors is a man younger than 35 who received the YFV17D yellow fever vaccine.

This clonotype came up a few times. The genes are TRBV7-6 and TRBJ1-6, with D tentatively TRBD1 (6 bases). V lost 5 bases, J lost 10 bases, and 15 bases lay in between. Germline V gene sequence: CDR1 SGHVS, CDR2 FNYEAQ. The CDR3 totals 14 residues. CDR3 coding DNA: TGTGCCAGCAGCCCCGGGGGCGCGGAATCACCCCTCCACTTT. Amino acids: CASSPGGAESPLHF.

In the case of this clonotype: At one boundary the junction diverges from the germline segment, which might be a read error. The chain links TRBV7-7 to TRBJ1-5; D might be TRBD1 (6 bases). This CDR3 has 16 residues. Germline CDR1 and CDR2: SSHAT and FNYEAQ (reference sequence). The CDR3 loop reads CASSLGTGSSNQPQHF. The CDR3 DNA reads TGTGCTAGCAGCTTAGGTACAGGGAGCAGCAATCAGCCCCAGCATTTT.

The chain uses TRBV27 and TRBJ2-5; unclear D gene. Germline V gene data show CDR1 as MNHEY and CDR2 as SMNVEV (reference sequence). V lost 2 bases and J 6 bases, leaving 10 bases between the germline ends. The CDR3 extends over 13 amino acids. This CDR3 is CASSLMGLQTQYF. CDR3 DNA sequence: TGTGCCAGCAGTTTAATGGGTCTGCAGACCCAGTACTTC.

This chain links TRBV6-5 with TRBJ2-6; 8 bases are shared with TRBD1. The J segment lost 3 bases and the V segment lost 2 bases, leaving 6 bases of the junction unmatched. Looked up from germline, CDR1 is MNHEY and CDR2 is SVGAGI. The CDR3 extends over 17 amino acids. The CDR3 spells CASSYARGHFGANVLTF. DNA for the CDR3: TGTGCCAGCAGTTACGCCAGGGGGCATTTTGGGGCCAACGTCCTGACTTTC.

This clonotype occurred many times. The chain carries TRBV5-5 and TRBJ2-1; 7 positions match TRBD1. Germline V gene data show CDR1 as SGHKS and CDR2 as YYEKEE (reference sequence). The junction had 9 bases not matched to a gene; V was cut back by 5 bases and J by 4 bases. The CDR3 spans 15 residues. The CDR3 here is CASRIRDSLYNEQFF. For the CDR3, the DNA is TGTGCCAGCAGGATCCGGGACAGCCTATACAATGAGCAGTTCTTC.

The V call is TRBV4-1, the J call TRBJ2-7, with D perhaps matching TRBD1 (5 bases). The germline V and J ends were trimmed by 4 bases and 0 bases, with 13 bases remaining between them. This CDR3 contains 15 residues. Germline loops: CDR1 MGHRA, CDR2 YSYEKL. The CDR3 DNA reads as TGCGCCAGCAGCCCCGGACAAGCGAGCTCCTACGAGCAGTACTTC. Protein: CASSPGQASSYEQYF.

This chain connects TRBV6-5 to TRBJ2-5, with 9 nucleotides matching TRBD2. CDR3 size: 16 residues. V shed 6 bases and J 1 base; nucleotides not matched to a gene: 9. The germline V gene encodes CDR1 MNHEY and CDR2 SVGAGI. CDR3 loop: CASSRPSRGGQETQYF. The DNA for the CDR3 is TGTGCCAGCAGCCGCCCGTCGCGGGGGGGCCAAGAGACCCAGTACTTC.

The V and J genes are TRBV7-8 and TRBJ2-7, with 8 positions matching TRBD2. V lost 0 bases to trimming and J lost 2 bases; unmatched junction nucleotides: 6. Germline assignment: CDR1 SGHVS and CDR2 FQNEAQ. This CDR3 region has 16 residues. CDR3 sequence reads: CASSLAPAGATYEQYV. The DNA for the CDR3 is TGTGCCAGCAGCTTAGCGCCAGCGGGGGCAACCTACGAGCAGTACGTC.

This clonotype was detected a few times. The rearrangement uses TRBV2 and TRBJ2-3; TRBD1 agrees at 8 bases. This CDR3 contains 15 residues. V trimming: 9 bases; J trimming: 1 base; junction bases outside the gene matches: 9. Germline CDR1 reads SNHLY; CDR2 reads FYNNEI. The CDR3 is CARASPGQGTDTQYF. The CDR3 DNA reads TGTGCCAGAGCAAGCCCGGGACAGGGCACAGATACGCAGTATTTT.

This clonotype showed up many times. The CDR3: CASSQESIGTSTDTQYF. The CDR3 coding sequence is TGCGCCAGCAGCCAAGAGTCAATAGGGACTAGCACAGATACGCAGTATTTT. This chain connects TRBV4-3 to TRBJ2-3; possibly TRBD2 for D (6 bases). The V end lost 0 bases, the J end lost 0 bases, and 13 bases lay between the germline ends. This CDR3 comprises 17 residues. In germline, CDR1 is LGHNA, CDR2 YSLEER.

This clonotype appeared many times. This CDR3 is CASRGEHRTGELFF. The CDR3 nucleotides read TGTGCCAGCAGGGGGGAACACCGCACCGGGGAGCTGTTTTTT. This chain uses TRBV12-3 or TRBV12-4 with TRBJ2-2; D may match TRBD1 or TRBD2 (5 bases each). This CDR3 has 14 residues. The V gene lost 6 bases and the J gene lost 4 bases, with 12 bases spanning the gap.

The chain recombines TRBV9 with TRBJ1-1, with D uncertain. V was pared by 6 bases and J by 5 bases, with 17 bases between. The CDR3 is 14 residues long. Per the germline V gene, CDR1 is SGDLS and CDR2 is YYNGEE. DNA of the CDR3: TGTGCCAGCACCCCCTGGAGTGGTGGGACTGAAGCTTTCTTT. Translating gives CASTPWSGGTEAFF.

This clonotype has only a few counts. This CDR3 is CASSLEGQTVTGELFF. CDR3 in DNA: TGTGCCAGCAGCTTAGAGGGTCAGACGGTCACCGGGGAGCTGTTTTTT. The gene calls are TRBV7-3 and TRBJ2-2; D possibly corresponds to TRBD2 (5 bases). CDR3 length equals 16 residues. Trimming shortened V by 2 bases and J by 4 bases, and 14 bases separated the two germline ends. The germline V gene has CDR1 SGHTA and CDR2 FQGTGA.

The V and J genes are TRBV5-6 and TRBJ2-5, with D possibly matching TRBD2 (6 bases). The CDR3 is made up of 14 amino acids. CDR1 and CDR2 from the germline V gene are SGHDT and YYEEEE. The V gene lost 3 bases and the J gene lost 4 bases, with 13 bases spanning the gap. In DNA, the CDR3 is TGTGCCAGCAGCTCAGGACTACTGACAGAGACCCAGTACTTC. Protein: CASSSGLLTETQYF.

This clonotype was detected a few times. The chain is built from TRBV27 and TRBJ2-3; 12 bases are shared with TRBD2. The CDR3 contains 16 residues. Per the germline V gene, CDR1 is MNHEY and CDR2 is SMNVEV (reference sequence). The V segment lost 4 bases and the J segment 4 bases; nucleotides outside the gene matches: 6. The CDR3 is CASSSTSGGPPDTQYF. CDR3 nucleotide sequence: TGTGCCAGCAGTTCGACTAGCGGGGGTCCCCCAGATACGCAGTATTTT.

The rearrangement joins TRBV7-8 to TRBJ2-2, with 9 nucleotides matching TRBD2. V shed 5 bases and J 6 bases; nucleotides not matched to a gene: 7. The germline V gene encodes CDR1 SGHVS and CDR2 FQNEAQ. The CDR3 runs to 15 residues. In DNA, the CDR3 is TGTGCCAGCAGCCCCTCTAGCGGGGATCCCGGGGAGCTGTTTTTT. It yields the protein CASSPSSGDPGELFF.